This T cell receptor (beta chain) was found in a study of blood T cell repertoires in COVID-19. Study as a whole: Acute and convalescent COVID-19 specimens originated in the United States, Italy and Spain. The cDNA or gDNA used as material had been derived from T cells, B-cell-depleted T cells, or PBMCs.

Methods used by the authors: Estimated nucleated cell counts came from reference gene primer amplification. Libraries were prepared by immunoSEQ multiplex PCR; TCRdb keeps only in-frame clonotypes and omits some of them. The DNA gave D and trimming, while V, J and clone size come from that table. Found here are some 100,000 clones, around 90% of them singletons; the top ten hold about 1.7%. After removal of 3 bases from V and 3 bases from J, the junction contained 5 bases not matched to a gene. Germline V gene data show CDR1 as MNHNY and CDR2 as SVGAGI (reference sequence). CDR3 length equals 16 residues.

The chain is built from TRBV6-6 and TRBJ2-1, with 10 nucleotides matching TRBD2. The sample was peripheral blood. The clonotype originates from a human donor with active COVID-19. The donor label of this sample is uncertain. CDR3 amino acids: CASSYESGGGYNEQFF. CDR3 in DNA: TGTGCCAGCAGTTATGAGAGCGGGGGGGGCTACAATGAGCAGTTCTTC.